These 18 T cell receptor beta chains originate from one sample sequenced in a study of patients and donors after allogeneic stem cell transplantation. A single record per CDR3 protein comes from TCRdb applying MiXCR to the RT-PCR reads. The sample lists about 160,000 distinct CDR3 sequences, about two fifths occurring once. The sequenced material came from blood, either unsorted or a sorted T cell fraction (not recorded which). The receptors originated from a human donor who was either an allogeneic HSCT recipient or a stem cell or donor lymphocyte infusion donor (not recorded which). It is not recorded whose cells these are; they may come from a transplant donor.

This clonotype appeared a few times. The rearrangement joins TRBV20-1 to TRBJ2-1; possibly TRBD1 or TRBD2 for D (6 bases each). With 0 bases removed from V and 6 bases from J, the gap between germline ends came to 21 bases. This CDR3 is built from 17 residues. Per germline, CDR1 DFQATT and CDR2 SNEGSKA (reference sequence). DNA for the CDR3: TGCAGTGCTAGAGACCCCCTGCGGAGGGGGTGGTTCAATGAGCAGTTCTTC. The encoded protein is CSARDPLRRGWFNEQFF.

This chain connects TRBV7-9 to TRBJ1-1, with D uncertain. The CDR3 spans 15 residues. The germline V gene encodes CDR1 SEHNR and CDR2 FQNEAQ (reference sequence). V dropped 5 bases and J dropped 6 bases, with 19 bases sitting between them. CDR3 region: CASSQPGLNSAEAFF. Here the CDR3 DNA reads TGTGCCAGCAGCCAACCGGGCCTCAATAGCGCTGAAGCTTTCTTT.

This chain's CDR3 is CASSLLSQGPSPNEKLFF. The CDR3, as DNA: TGTGCCAGCAGTTTATTGTCGCAGGGGCCGTCCCCAAATGAAAAACTGTTTTTT. This chain joins TRBV28 and TRBJ1-4, with a tentative D call TRBD1 (6 bases). This CDR3 is 18 amino acids long. The ends were cut back, 1 base at V and 5 bases at J, with 20 bases in the middle. CDR1 is MDHEN and CDR2 is SYDVKM in the germline V gene.

This chain uses TRBV6-5 with TRBJ2-2; no firm D call. The CDR3 extends over 13 amino acids. Germline CDR1 MNHEY, CDR2 SVGAGI. V was shortened by 2 bases and J by 6 bases, with 7 bases between the two germline ends. DNA for the CDR3: TGTGCCAGCAGTTACGATTTCGCCGGGGAGCTGTTTTTT. Residues: CASSYDFAGELFF.

There are a few counts of this clonotype. This chain joins TRBV7-9 and TRBJ1-1; no clear D gene. The V and J ends lost 6 bases and 0 bases respectively, with 11 bases between them. The CDR3 runs to 14 residues. CDR1 is SEHNR and CDR2 is FQNEAQ in the germline V gene (reference sequence). In nucleotides, the CDR3 is TGTGCCAGCAGTCCCGAGAGGGTGAACACTGAAGCTTTCTTT. This gives the protein CASSPERVNTEAFF.

The V call is TRBV30, the J call TRBJ1-1, with a possible D match to TRBD1 (5 bases). This CDR3 spans 15 amino acids. Germline lookup yields CDR1 GTSNPN and CDR2 SVGIG (reference sequence). V shed 3 bases and J shed 0 bases, with 14 bases lying between them. CDR3 region: CAWRHRWGMNTEAFF. As DNA, the CDR3 is TGTGCCTGGAGGCACAGGTGGGGAATGAACACTGAAGCTTTCTTT.

The chain carries TRBV7-2 and TRBJ1-2; a possible D gene is TRBD1 (5 bases). This CDR3 comprises 16 residues. The V end lost 0 bases, the J end lost 4 bases, and 15 bases lay between the germline ends. CDR1 is SGHTA, CDR2 FQGNSA, per germline. The CDR3 DNA reads as TGTGCCAGCAGCTTAGCAGGGGCGGCCCGGAGCTATGGCTACACCTTC. Translation: CASSLAGAARSYGYTF.

The rearrangement joins TRBV6-2 or TRBV6-3 to TRBJ1-2, with 9 positions matching TRBD1. Germline CDR1 is MNHEY and CDR2 is SVGEGT. This CDR3 spans 14 amino acids. After removal of 5 bases from V and 1 base from J, the junction contained 2 bases not matched to a gene. The CDR3 nucleotides read TGTGCCAGCAGTCGGACAGGGGATAACTATGGCTACACCTTC. This encodes CASSRTGDNYGYTF.

The gene calls are TRBV4-3 and TRBJ1-1, with D possibly TRBD1 on 6 matching bases. Trimming left V 5 bases short and J 7 bases short, with 14 bases between. The CDR3 extends over 13 amino acids. CDR1 and CDR2 from the germline V gene are LGHNA and YSLEER. CDR3 DNA sequence: TGCGCCAGCAGCTTAAGGGGGGGACTTGAAGCTTTCTTT. Translated, it gives CASSLRGGLEAFF.

The chain joins TRBV20-1 to TRBJ2-3; perhaps TRBD2 as D (5 bases). CDR1 is DFQATT and CDR2 is SNEGSKA in the germline V gene (reference sequence). Between the trimmed V and J ends, which lost 6 bases and 6 bases, there was a span of 13 bases. The CDR3 has 12 residues. The chain's CDR3 is CSAFGELDTQYF. The CDR3 coding sequence is TGCAGTGCCTTTGGGGAGCTCGATACGCAGTATTTT.

CDR3 region: CATSWDNNYGYTF. The CDR3 DNA is TGTGCCACCAGCTGGGACAATAACTATGGCTACACCTTC. The chain is built from TRBV15 and TRBJ1-2; tentative D call: TRBD1 (6 bases). Trimming took 5 bases from V and 1 from J, leaving 8 bases between them. Germline values: CDR1 LNHNV, CDR2 YYDKDF (reference sequence). The length of the CDR3 is 13 residues.

J is TRBJ1-2 and V is TRBV15, with D uncertain. Deletions cut 8 bases from V and 2 bases from J, with 15 bases between. CDR1 is LNHNV, CDR2 YYDKDF, per germline (reference sequence). CDR3 size: 14 residues. Written as DNA, the CDR3 is TGTGCCACCCTGGGTGAAGGGAGGAACTATGGCTACACCTTC. Protein product: CATLGEGRNYGYTF.

This clonotype was counted at least ten times. The V gene is TRBV29-1, the J gene TRBJ1-2; TRBD1 might be the D (6 bases). Germline V gene sequence: CDR1 SQVTM, CDR2 ANQGSEA. This CDR3 comprises 11 residues. CDR3 nucleotide sequence: TGCGGAGCTTGGGGGCCGGATGGCTACACCTTC. Translated: CGAWGPDGYTF.

This clonotype showed up just a few times. The J gene is TRBJ1-6, the V gene TRBV6-6; D gene uncertain. The V end was cut by 2 bases, the J end by 5 bases, with 7 bases between. This CDR3 region has 14 residues. The V gene's germline CDR1 is MNHNY and CDR2 SVGAGI (reference sequence). The CDR3 nucleotides read TGTGCCAGCAGTTACGGGCCGGATAATTCACCCCTCCACTTT. This encodes CASSYGPDNSPLHF.

This clonotype turned up a few times. The chain is built from TRBV20-1 and TRBJ1-2, with D unresolved. Germline CDR1 and CDR2: DFQATT and SNEGSKA (reference sequence). This CDR3 is built from 14 residues. V was cut by 1 base and J by 4 bases, with 13 bases left in between. The CDR3 nucleotides are TGCAGTGCTAGAGGCTTGAAGAATGGCTATGGCTACACCTTC. Translated: CSARGLKNGYGYTF.

The gene calls are TRBV15 and TRBJ2-3; D is possibly TRBD1 (6 bases). CDR1 and CDR2 from the germline V gene are LNHNV and YYDKDF (reference sequence). V was shortened by 4 bases and J by 2 bases, with 13 bases between the two germline ends. This CDR3 region has 15 residues. The CDR3 is CATSKKDRVTDTQYF. DNA for the CDR3: TGTGCCACCAGCAAGAAGGACAGAGTCACAGATACGCAGTATTTT. The full variable domain, its missing parts supplied by reference TRBV15 and TRBJ2-3, is DAMVIQNPRYQVTQFGKPVTLSCSQTLNHNVMYWYQQKSSQAPKLLFHYYDKDFNNEADTPDNFQSRRPNTSFCFLDIRSPGLGDTAMYLCATSKKDRVTDTQYFGPGTRLTVL.

The rearrangement links TRBV12-3 or TRBV12-4 to TRBJ1-4; no clear D. This CDR3 is built from 16 residues. Trimming removed 4 bases from V and 4 bases from J, with 16 bases in between. The CDR3 protein is CASSSYGLRINEKLFF. CDR3 sequence (DNA): TGTGCCAGCAGTTCTTATGGTTTACGGATTAATGAAAAACTGTTTTTT.

On this clonotype itself: Relative to the germline gene, one junction end is altered; a read error may explain this. The chain combines TRBV10-3 with TRBJ1-5; 7 bases align to TRBD1. CDR3 size: 15 residues. Germline CDR1 and CDR2: ENHRY and SYGVKD. This CDR3 is CAISEGTDSNQPQHF. DNA of the CDR3: TGTGCCATAAGTGAGGGGACAGATAGCAATCAGCCCCAGCATTTT.